This TCR beta chain emerged from a study of post-analysis software for immune sequencing data. This CDR3 is built from 13 residues. V was clipped by 3 bases and J by 5 bases; unmatched bases: 5. Germline V lookup: CDR1 DFQATT, CDR2 SNEGSKA (reference sequence). There are a few counts of this clonotype. Its antigen is undetermined. Sequencing libraries made from TCR beta cDNA carried unique molecular identifiers. T cells numbering about 0.9 to 10 million yielded cDNA molecules that totaled roughly 500,000. TCRdb re-analysed the PCR reads in MiXCR, keeping a single row per CDR3 protein. Of approximately 690,000 distinct CDR3 sequences in the sample, more than 50% are singletons; the top ten hold over 9%. Overall study results and limits: Samples prepared in the same batch strongly co-clustered by F measure. Comparison of patients with controls showed roughly five TRBV segments more frequent in patients, TRBV5-6, TRBV5-1 and TRBV20-1 among them.

V gene TRBV20-1 combines with J gene TRBJ2-7, with 9 positions matching TRBD2. This sequence originates from a girl aged 2-15 years with multiple sclerosis. Material for sequencing was blood. CDR3 sequence reads: CSARFAGGDEQYF. The DNA of the CDR3 is TGCAGTGCTAGGTTTGCGGGAGGGGACGAGCAGTACTTC.